The clone carrying this T cell receptor beta chain was found a few times. Germline V gene lookup returns CDR1 DFQATT and CDR2 SNEGSKA (reference sequence). This CDR3 has 13 amino acids. V lost 3 bases, J lost 6 bases, and 4 bases stayed unmatched. For repertoire sequencing, the TCR beta CDR3 regions were amplified from RNA transcripts. Second-round multiplex PCR came after a first-round RT-PCR that employed HTBI primers. TCRdb called the multiplex PCR reads again in MiXCR, with one record for every CDR3 protein. The sample includes 560,000 or so distinct CDR3 sequences, under 40% seen only once; the top ten take roughly 4%. This entry is derived from a study of Graves' ophthalmopathy and Graves' hyperthyroidism. Study summary: Cases classed as stable hyperthyroidism had no ophthalmopathy within 18 months of follow-up.

The sample comprised peripheral blood or thyroid tissue (not recorded which). The sequence derives from an adult man with Graves' hyperthyroidism. The chain has TRBV20-1 and TRBJ1-5, with 8 bases aligning to TRBD1. The CDR3, as DNA: TGCAGTGCTAGGGGACAGGCGGGTCAGCCCCAGCATTTT. This sequence encodes CSARGQAGQPQHF.